Sequencing of this T cell receptor (beta chain) was carried out in a study of memory CD4+ T cells and cytomegalovirus serostatus. A remark on this clone: The antigen remains undetermined.

TCRdb's copy holds only in-frame clones and misses some; the assay was immunoSEQ multiplex PCR. The profile shows about 82,000 clones, around 80% of them singletons. This CDR3 comprises 15 residues. Per the germline V gene, CDR1 is SGHNT and CDR2 is YYREEE (reference sequence). V shed 3 bases and J 6 bases; nucleotides not matched to a gene: 4. The sort gate was single viable CD3+CD4+CD8-CD45RO+ cells for memory CD4+ T cells. Whole-study results and caveats: Median bootstrapped AUC for CMV status was about 0.94 originally, 0.9 to 0.93 US-trained.

Sequencing was done on a sample of memory CD4+ T cells from blood. The V call is TRBV5-4, the J call TRBJ2-3, with 13 bases that match TRBD2. This receptor was taken from an adult in good health and CMV-seronegative. The chain's CDR3 is CASSSGGLAGDTQYF. In DNA, the CDR3 is TGTGCCAGCAGCTCCGGGGGACTAGCGGGGGATACGCAGTATTTT.